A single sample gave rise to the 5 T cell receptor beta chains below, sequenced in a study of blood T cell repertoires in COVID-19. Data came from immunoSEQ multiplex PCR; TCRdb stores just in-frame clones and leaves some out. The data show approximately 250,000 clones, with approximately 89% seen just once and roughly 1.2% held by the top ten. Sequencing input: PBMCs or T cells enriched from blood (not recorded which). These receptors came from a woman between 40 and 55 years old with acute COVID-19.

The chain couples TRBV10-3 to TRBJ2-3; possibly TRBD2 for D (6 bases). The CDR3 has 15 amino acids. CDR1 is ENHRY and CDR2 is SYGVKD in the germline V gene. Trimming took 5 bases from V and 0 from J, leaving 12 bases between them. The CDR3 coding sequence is TGTGCCATCAGTACTAGCAAATTAAGCACAGATACGCAGTATTTT. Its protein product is CAISTSKLSTDTQYF.

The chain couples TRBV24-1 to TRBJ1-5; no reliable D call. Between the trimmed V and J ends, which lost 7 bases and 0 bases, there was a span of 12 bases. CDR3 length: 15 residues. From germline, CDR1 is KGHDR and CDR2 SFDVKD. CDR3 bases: TGTGCCACCAGAGACCGGGGTTATAGCAATCAGCCCCAGCATTTT. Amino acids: CATRDRGYSNQPQHF.

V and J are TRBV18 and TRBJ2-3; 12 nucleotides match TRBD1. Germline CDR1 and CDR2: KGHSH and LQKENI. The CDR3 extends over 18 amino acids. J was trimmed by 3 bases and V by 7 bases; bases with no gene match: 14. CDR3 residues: CASLRRPGQGAWTDTQYF. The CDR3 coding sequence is TGTGCCAGCTTGCGCAGACCGGGACAGGGGGCTTGGACAGATACGCAGTATTTT.

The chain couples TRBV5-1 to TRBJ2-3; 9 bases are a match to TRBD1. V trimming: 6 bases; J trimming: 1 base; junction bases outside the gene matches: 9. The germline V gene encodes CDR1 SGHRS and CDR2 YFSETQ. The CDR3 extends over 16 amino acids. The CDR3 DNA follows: TGCGCCAGCACCACTTCCAGGACAGGGGGCACAGATACGCAGTATTTT. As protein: CASTTSRTGGTDTQYF. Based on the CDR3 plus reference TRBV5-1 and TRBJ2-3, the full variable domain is KAGVTQTPRYLIKTRGQQVTLSCSPISGHRSVSWYQQTPGQGLQFLFEYFSETQRNKGNFPGRFSGRQFSNSRSEMNVSTLELGDSALYLCASTTSRTGGTDTQYFGPGTRLTVL.

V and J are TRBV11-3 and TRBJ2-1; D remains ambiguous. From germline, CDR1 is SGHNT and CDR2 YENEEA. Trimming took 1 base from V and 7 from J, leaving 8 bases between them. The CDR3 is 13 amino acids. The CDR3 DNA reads TGTGCCAGCAGCTTAGGGCCTAGTAATGAGCAGTTCTTC. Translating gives CASSLGPSNEQFF.